This TCR beta chain was captured by sequencing in a study of blood T cell repertoires in COVID-19 (dated by TCRdb to about 2020). Looking at the study overall: Samples covering the acute and convalescent phases of COVID-19 were provided by collaborators in the United States, Italy and Spain. The prospective study material was composed of cDNA or gDNA derived from T cells, B-cell-depleted T cells, or PBMCs. The dataset comprised deeply sampled blood TCRbeta repertoires from subjects exposed to, actively infected with, or recovered from COVID-19. A freely available public database, intended as a resource for researchers studying the immune response to SARS-CoV-2, is where the repertoires were released. The samples were drawn from two sources: the first 160 participants of the ongoing ImmuneRACE study, and fewer than 1,500 subjects contributed by 6 global collaborators. Nearly every sample came with metadata listing a de-identified subject ID, COVID-19 status, age in years and sex. Where HLA class I and class II types were available, the types were taken from metadata supplied by the sample provider, not from assay-based typing.

The CDR3, from cysteine to phenylalanine, totals 15 residues. Only the CDR3 region is kept as DNA, spanning 45 bases read in frame from base 1. V is cut back by 7 bases and J by 0 bases, with 3 bases in the junction unmatched. The germline V gene (reference sequence) gives CDR1 as MNHEY and CDR2 as SMNVEV. TCRbeta CDR3 regions were amplified from genomic DNA by means of the immunoSEQ Assay, a bias-controlled multiplex PCR. In the original analysis: Within the assay, amplification of reference gene primers was used to estimate how many nucleated cells each sample contained. To quantify the absolute abundance of each unique TCRbeta CDR3 rearrangement, sequence reads were collapsed and filtered. For each sample, productive Simpson clonality was calculated as the square root of Simpson's diversity index across productive rearrangements. TCRdb carries this immuneACCESS record with in-frame sequences only. Its versions omit some clonotypes, under half of them owing to an unresolved V gene in the studies checked, with the rest unexplained. The V and J calls and clone size are taken from that table; D and trimming were inferred from the DNA. In this sample the table shows over 250,000 clones, roughly nine tenths of which occur a single time. The leading ten clones occupy over 2% of the sample.

Participants in the prospective study were aged roughly 18 to 89 years, lived in approximately 26 United States geographic areas, and enrolled through a virtual design. In the prospective study, participants were assigned to cohorts based on the clinical history participants reported in a screening survey and a study questionnaire. Recovered participants in ImmuneRACE Cohort 3 were defined by two consecutive negative NP/OP PCR tests, clearance by a healthcare professional, or resolution of symptoms. Each participant in the prospective study had whole blood, serum and a nasopharyngeal or oropharyngeal swab collected by mobile phlebotomists. Prospective study participants could optionally give additional blood draws and questionnaires over a roughly two-month period. Prospective study blood samples were shipped either frozen or at room temperature before DNA extraction. Details on this clone: The antigen it binds to is not known. No clone much larger than this one lies a single base away; base qualities are absent.

Overall study results and their limits: The quantity of clinical and demographic metadata differed by source and by participant and was supplied without curation.

The TCR comes from a woman in her late teens or twenties who had recovered from COVID-19. The chain is assembled from TRBV27 and TRBJ1-6; TRBD1 agrees with 7 junctional bases. The sample was PBMCs or T cells enriched from blood (not recorded which). The nucleotide sequence reads as follows: TGTGCCAGCAATCGGGACAGCTCCTATAATTCACCCCTCCACTTT. This sequence encodes CASNRDSSYNSPLHF.